The 14 T cell receptor beta chains in this list originate from one sample, sequenced in a study of blood T cell repertoires in COVID-19. Data came from immunoSEQ multiplex PCR; TCRdb stores just in-frame clones and leaves some out. The sample shows some 70,000 clones, nearly 90% of them seen only once. Material for sequencing was peripheral blood. Receptors were obtained from a middle-aged man with active COVID-19.

J is TRBJ1-6 and V is TRBV5-5; D unclear. In germline, CDR1 is SGHKS, CDR2 YYEKEE (reference sequence). The V and J ends lost 4 bases and 9 bases respectively, with 8 bases between them. The CDR3 length is 12 residues. CDR3 nucleotides: TGTGCCAGCAGCCCCCAGGCTTCACCCCTCCACTTT. As protein: CASSPQASPLHF.

This chain joins TRBV11-3 and TRBJ2-7, with 9 bases fitting TRBD2. From germline, CDR1 is SGHNT and CDR2 YENEEA. The CDR3 runs to 14 residues. V was pared by 9 bases and J by 3 bases, with 9 bases of the junction left unmatched. The CDR3 is CARPSSGDYYEQYF. CDR3 nucleotides: TGTGCCAGACCGTCTAGCGGGGACTACTACGAGCAGTACTTC.

The chain has TRBV29-1 and TRBJ2-7, with D perhaps TRBD2 (5 bases). Germline CDR1 and CDR2: SQVTM and ANQGSEA. V dropped 5 bases and J dropped 2 bases, with 13 bases sitting between them. The CDR3 totals 13 residues. CDR3 residues: CSVRGGDPYEQYF. CDR3 coding DNA: TGCAGCGTTCGGGGTGGGGATCCCTACGAGCAGTACTTC.

The gene calls are TRBV6-5 and TRBJ2-7, with 8 bases identical to TRBD1. Trimming removed 5 bases from V and 0 bases from J; junction bases left unmatched: 3. Germline V gives CDR1 MNHEY, CDR2 SVGAGI. The CDR3 contains 14 residues. The CDR3 sequence: CASSKQGGSYEQYF. The CDR3 DNA sequence: TGTGCCAGCAGTAAACAGGGGGGCTCCTACGAGCAGTACTTC.

The gene calls are TRBV18 and TRBJ2-3; 7 positions agree with TRBD1. J gave up 4 bases and V 0 bases, and 4 bases lay outside the gene matches. In germline, CDR1 is KGHSH, CDR2 LQKENI. CDR3 length: 15 amino acids. Here the CDR3 reads CASSPPGQGADTQYF. CDR3 nucleotides: TGTGCCAGCTCACCACCGGGGCAGGGGGCAGATACGCAGTATTTT.

V gene TRBV6-6 combines with J gene TRBJ1-5; no firm D call. CDR3 length equals 15 residues. Trimming shortened V by 6 bases and J by 0 bases, and 12 bases separated the two germline ends. Germline V lookup: CDR1 MNHNY, CDR2 SVGAGI (reference sequence). The CDR3: CASSPQSNSNQPQHF. CDR3 nucleotide sequence: TGTGCCAGCAGCCCACAGAGTAATAGCAATCAGCCCCAGCATTTT.

J is TRBJ1-4 and V is TRBV5-1; 7 bases are shared with TRBD1. With V trimmed by 0 bases and J by 7 bases, 9 bases remained unmatched. From germline, CDR1 is SGHRS and CDR2 YFSETQ. CDR3 length: 16 residues. Here the CDR3 reads CASSLAGGGGGEKLFF. The CDR3 nucleotides read TGCGCCAGCAGCTTGGCCGGAGGGGGCGGAGGTGAAAAACTGTTTTTT.

The chain uses TRBV7-9 and TRBJ1-2; 7 bases match TRBD1. Germline V CDR1 and CDR2: SEHNR, FQNEAQ (reference sequence). There are 15 residues in the CDR3. Trimming removed 5 bases from V and 5 bases from J; junction bases left unmatched: 11. Here the CDR3 reads CASSPLALQGYGYTF. The CDR3 region has the DNA TGTGCCAGCAGCCCCTTGGCCCTACAGGGGTATGGCTACACCTTC.

The V call is TRBV12-3 or TRBV12-4, the J call TRBJ2-3; TRBD1 aligns across 7 bases. V lost 2 bases and J lost 5; bases outside the gene matches: 1. CDR3 size: 13 residues. CDR3 sequence reads: CASSLTGVDTQYF. CDR3 DNA sequence: TGTGCCAGCAGTTTAACAGGGGTAGATACGCAGTATTTT.

The chain combines TRBV7-3 with TRBJ1-2; 9 bases align to TRBD1. This CDR3 comprises 15 residues. The junction had 9 bases not matched to a gene; V was cut back by 6 bases and J by 4 bases. Germline V lookup: CDR1 SGHTA, CDR2 FQGTGA. Written as DNA, the CDR3 is TGTGCCAGCAGTCCGGGACAGGGATCCTTCTATGGCTACACCTTC. Encoded protein: CASSPGQGSFYGYTF.

This clone was detected only once. The chain combines TRBV19 with TRBJ2-5, with D maybe TRBD2 (6 bases). Trimming cost V 9 bases and J 5 bases, with 16 bases left between them. Germline V lookup: CDR1 LNHDA, CDR2 SQIVND (reference sequence). The CDR3 is made up of 13 amino acids. The CDR3 reads CASKRAGFETQYF. Written as DNA, the CDR3 is TGTGCCAGCAAGCGGGCAGGGTTTGAGACCCAGTACTTC.

The V and J genes are TRBV30 and TRBJ1-1; a possible D gene is TRBD1 (5 bases). The germline V and J ends were trimmed by 7 bases and 8 bases, with 17 bases remaining between them. CDR1 is GTSNPN, CDR2 SVGIG, per germline (reference sequence). The CDR3 length is 12 residues. The CDR3 coding sequence is TGTGCCTCCAGAGAAGGGGTAGGAGAAGCTTTCTTT. This translates into CASREGVGEAFF.

The J gene is TRBJ1-2, the V gene TRBV5-6, with TRBD1 matching 8 bases. V lost 5 bases to trimming and J lost 12 bases; unmatched junction nucleotides: 21. The CDR3 has 16 residues. In germline, CDR1 is SGHDT, CDR2 YYEEEE. The CDR3 is CASSYKTGQVLQVDTF. In DNA form, the CDR3 reads TGTGCCAGCAGTTATAAAACGGGACAGGTTCTTCAAGTGGACACCTTC.

The CDR3 reads CASRDTGLRLDTEAFF. The CDR3 DNA reads TGTGCCAGCAGGGATACAGGGCTCCGTCTGGACACTGAAGCTTTCTTT. The gene calls are TRBV6-6 and TRBJ1-1; D perhaps matches TRBD1 (6 bases). The CDR3 is 16 residues long. Germline V lookup: CDR1 MNHNY, CDR2 SVGAGI (reference sequence). The V and J ends lost 6 bases and 3 bases respectively, with 20 bases between them.